This T cell receptor beta chain was sequenced during a study of blood T cell repertoires in COVID-19. Sequencing used immunoSEQ multiplex PCR; TCRdb keeps in-frame clones, though not all of them. The sample has 90,000 to 120,000 clones; 80% are singletons. This clone appeared a few times. Sequenced input: peripheral blood. The receptor's source is a man between 65 and 85 years old with acute or convalescent COVID-19.

The CDR3 DNA follows: TGCGCCAGCAGCTCCACGGGGATGAGCAATCAGCCCCAGCATTTT. This codes for CASSSTGMSNQPQHF. The rearrangement joins TRBV5-1 to TRBJ1-5, with D unresolved. V was shortened by 3 bases and J by 1 base, with 11 bases between the two germline ends. Per germline, CDR1 SGHRS and CDR2 YFSETQ. CDR3 length equals 15 residues.